This section outlines one T cell receptor beta chain sequence together with its context. Its matching antigen is unknown. This entry is derived from a study of CD8 T cells in ankylosing spondylitis. General study findings and limits: Reportedly, matched ankylosing spondylitis synovial fluid was significantly enriched for disease-linked clones. Disease-linked clones were found to be CD8+ and relatively rare in peripheral blood.

Quantitative 5'-RACE with molecular barcodes produced the TCR beta libraries. Each CDR3 protein gets one entry after TCRdb re-called the 5' RACE reads with MiXCR. The table has about 39,000 distinct CDR3 sequences, 4% seen once. Sequenced material: blood, either unsorted or a sorted T cell fraction (not recorded which). This TCR was sampled from a female donor with ankylosing spondylitis or in good health (not recorded which).

The CDR3, as DNA: TGTGCCAGCAGCGTGCGACTTGTCTCCTACAATGAGCAGTTCTTC. It specifies CASSVRLVSYNEQFF. The J gene is TRBJ2-1, the V gene TRBV9, with no clear D. The CDR3 sequence is 15 residues long. V was clipped by 2 bases and J by 0 bases, with 9 bases between them. Germline values: CDR1 SGDLS, CDR2 YYNGEE. Full variable domain (rest looked up from reference TRBV9 and TRBJ2-1): DSGVTQTPKHLITATGQRVTLRCSPRSGDLSVYWYQQSLDQGLQFLIQYYNGEERAKGNILERFSAQQFPDLHSELNLSSLELGDSALYFCASSVRLVSYNEQFFGPGTRLTVL.